Sequencing of this TCR beta chain was carried out in a study of T cell repertoires in cytomegalovirus infection. The overall study: Recently described HLA-C-restricted plus well-studied HLA-B-restricted CMV epitopes were used. The public TCR beta signatures pointed to both CMV infection and matching HLA type. Study observations and caveats: HLA-C-restricted CMV clonotypes gave the most frequent clonotype in two of eight donors. Individuals carrying CMV plus the relevant HLA were identified by cumulative frequency of public TCR beta families.

TCRdb ran MiXCR on the reads and lists one entry per CDR3 protein. The data contain 300,000 or so distinct CDR3 sequences, 25% of them seen just once; the ten biggest clones take up 10% to 15%. Ten or more counts support this clonotype. The antigen is undetermined. The sequencing used cultured PBMCs, collected from culture after CMV antigen stimulation. This receptor was identified in a human donor in good health (CMV status not recorded). Some clones in this sample may be carry-over from other donors' samples.

CDR3 sequence reads: CASSLSNYGYTF. For the CDR3, the DNA is TGTGCCAGCAGTCTGAGTAACTATGGCTACACCTTC. V and J are TRBV12-3 or TRBV12-4 and TRBJ1-2, with unresolved D. The V gene lost 5 bases and the J gene lost 1 base, with 5 bases spanning the gap. The CDR3 has 12 amino acids.